This TCR beta chain was retrieved from a study of blood T cell repertoires in COVID-19. The protocol was immunoSEQ multiplex PCR, while the TCRdb copy is restricted to in-frame clones and leaves out a portion. The sample consists of 200,000 to 250,000 clones, around 90% of them appearing once. Trimming stripped 6 bases from V and 2 bases from J, with 14 bases between. This CDR3 spans 15 amino acids. Looked up from germline, CDR1 is MDHEN and CDR2 is SYDVKM. The material sequenced was peripheral blood. The J gene is TRBJ2-1, the V gene TRBV28; D is unresolved. The TCR originated in a man aged 25 to 45 with COVID-19, enrolled during active disease. The CDR3: CASSPSSSPYNEQFF. In DNA, the CDR3 is TGTGCCAGCAGCCCTTCCTCGTCTCCCTACAATGAGCAGTTCTTC.